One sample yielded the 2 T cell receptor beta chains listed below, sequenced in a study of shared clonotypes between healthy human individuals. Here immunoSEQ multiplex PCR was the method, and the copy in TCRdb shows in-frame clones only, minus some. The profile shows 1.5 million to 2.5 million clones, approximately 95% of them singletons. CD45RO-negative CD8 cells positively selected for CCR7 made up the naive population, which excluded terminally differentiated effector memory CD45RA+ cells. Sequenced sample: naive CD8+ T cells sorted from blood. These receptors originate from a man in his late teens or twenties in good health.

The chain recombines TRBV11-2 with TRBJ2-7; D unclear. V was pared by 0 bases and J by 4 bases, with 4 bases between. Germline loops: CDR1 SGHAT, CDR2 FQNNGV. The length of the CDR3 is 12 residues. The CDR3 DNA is TGTGCCAGCAGCTTAGATGATTACGAGCAGTACTTC. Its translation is CASSLDDYEQYF.

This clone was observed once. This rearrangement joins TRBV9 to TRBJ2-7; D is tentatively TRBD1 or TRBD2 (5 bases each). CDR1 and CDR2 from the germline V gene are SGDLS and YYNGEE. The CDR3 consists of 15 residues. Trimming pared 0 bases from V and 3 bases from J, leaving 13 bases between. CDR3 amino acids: CASSVDGTLLYEQYF. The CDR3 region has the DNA TGTGCCAGCAGCGTAGACGGGACCTTACTCTACGAGCAGTACTTC. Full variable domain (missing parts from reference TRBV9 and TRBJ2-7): DSGVTQTPKHLITATGQRVTLRCSPRSGDLSVYWYQQSLDQGLQFLIQYYNGEERAKGNILERFSAQQFPDLHSELNLSSLELGDSALYFCASSVDGTLLYEQYFGPGTRLTVT.